This entry concerns a single T cell receptor beta chain. Antigen specificity is unknown. A second about 6 to 11 cycle PCR used barcoded and J-beta primers. Via MiXCR, TCRdb re-called the 5' RACE reads, giving one row per CDR3 protein. This sample carries over a million distinct CDR3 sequences, roughly 59% of them seen once, and the ten largest clones take roughly 7%. CDR1 and CDR2 (germline): SGHAT, FQNNGV. CDR3 length equals 15 residues. V was clipped by 5 bases and J by 8 bases, with 18 bases between them. The sample belongs to a study of blood T cells in healthy people across ages. Study-level points and caveats: Unsorted PBMC material precluded a definitive naive versus antigen-experienced comparison.

The chain couples TRBV11-2 to TRBJ1-4; maybe TRBD1 (5 bases). Source material: blood. The sequence was collected from a man younger than 30 in good health. The CDR3 reads CASSRPIPGDEKLFF. CDR3 nucleotide sequence: TGTGCCAGCAGCCGCCCCATCCCGGGGGACGAAAAACTGTTTTTT.